These 5 T cell receptor beta chains came from one sample sequenced in a study of beta chain features in type 1 diabetes. The investigators reverse transcribed all of the isolated RNA, so they sequenced expressed TCRB transcripts. Generated by immunoSEQ multiplex PCR, the TCRdb table keeps only in-frame clones and is missing some. The sample yields 450,000 to 600,000 clones, 30% seen once. The specimen sequenced was naive CD4+ T cells from blood. The receptors here all came from a man between 18 and 29 years old in good health.

In this sample, this clone turned up a few times. The chain links TRBV5-1 to TRBJ2-5; TRBD2 agrees at 12 bases. The ends lost 4 bases at V and 5 bases at J; junction bases unmatched: 9. The CDR3 length is 16 residues. Germline-derived CDR1 and CDR2 are SGHRS and YFSETQ. CDR3 sequence (DNA): TGCGCCAGCAGCAAAGACACTAGCGGGAGGAGGGAGACCCAGTACTTC. Amino acid sequence: CASSKDTSGRRETQYF. Combining the CDR3 with reference TRBV5-1 and TRBJ2-5 gives the whole variable domain KAGVTQTPRYLIKTRGQQVTLSCSPISGHRSVSWYQQTPGQGLQFLFEYFSETQRNKGNFPGRFSGRQFSNSRSEMNVSTLELGDSALYLCASSKDTSGRRETQYFGPGTRLLVL.

The chain combines TRBV9 with TRBJ2-1; perhaps TRBD1 as D (5 bases). The CDR3 runs to 14 residues. Germline V CDR1 and CDR2: SGDLS, YYNGEE. Trimming removed 3 bases from V and 9 bases from J, with 16 bases in between. The CDR3 is CASSGADSWSEQFF. The CDR3 bases are TGTGCCAGCAGCGGGGCTGACAGTTGGAGTGAGCAGTTCTTC.

This clone has only one observation. The chain has TRBV28 and TRBJ2-7, with D hard to call. Germline loops: CDR1 MDHEN, CDR2 SYDVKM. There are 12 residues in the CDR3. The germline V and J ends were trimmed by 4 bases and 6 bases, with 10 bases remaining between them. CDR3 sequence (DNA): TGTGCCAGCAGTTATTTATTGGTCGAGCAGTACTTC. Residues: CASSYLLVEQYF. The whole variable domain, filled in from reference TRBV28 and TRBJ2-7, reads DVKVTQSSRYLVKRTGEKVFLECVQDMDHENMFWYRQDPGLGLRLIYFSYDVKMKEKGDIPEGYSVSREKKERFSLILESASTNQTSMYLCASSYLLVEQYFGPGTRLTVT.

The chain uses TRBV18 and TRBJ2-7; no firm D call. Trimming left V 3 bases short and J 0 bases short, with 6 bases between. The CDR3 loop spans 13 amino acids. Germline V gene sequence: CDR1 KGHSH, CDR2 LQKENI. The CDR3 spells CASSPTVSYEQYF. CDR3 in DNA: TGTGCCAGCTCACCGACGGTCTCCTACGAGCAGTACTTC.

This clone was counted between two and nine times. This sequence joins TRBV29-1 and TRBJ2-2, with 9 bases that match TRBD1. The CDR3 length is 16 residues. In germline, CDR1 is SQVTM, CDR2 ANQGSEA. Trimming removed 6 bases from V and 3 bases from J; junction bases left unmatched: 11. The CDR3 nucleotides read TGCAGCGTAGCCGGGACAGGGACTGGGCACACCGGGGAGCTGTTTTTT. This codes for CSVAGTGTGHTGELFF.